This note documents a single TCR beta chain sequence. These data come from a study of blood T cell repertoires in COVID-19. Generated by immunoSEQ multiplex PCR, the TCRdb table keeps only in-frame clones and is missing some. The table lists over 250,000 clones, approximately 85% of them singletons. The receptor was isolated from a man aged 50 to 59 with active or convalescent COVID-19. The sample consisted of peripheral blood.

In nucleotides, the CDR3 is TGTGCCAGCAGCAGGGGGTCGTTGGAAAGTCAGCCCCAGCATTTT. This encodes CASSRGSLESQPQHF. The chain is built from TRBV9 and TRBJ1-5, with a tentative D call TRBD1 (6 bases). The V end was cut by 4 bases, the J end by 6 bases, with 17 bases between. Germline values: CDR1 SGDLS, CDR2 YYNGEE. The CDR3 runs to 15 residues.